One T cell receptor (beta chain) is described in this entry. The antigen remains undetermined. An assay was performed, and its level was deep. Libraries were prepared by immunoSEQ multiplex PCR; TCRdb keeps only in-frame clonotypes and omits some of them. The data contain a few million clones, 95% of them singletons. This sample was taken from a study of shared clonotypes between healthy human individuals. Study background: Researchers drew samples from a couple of women and a few men aged 18 to 49.

The CDR3 contains 18 residues. Trimming at V came to 0 bases and at J to 2 bases, leaving 11 bases not matched to a gene. Germline CDR1 and CDR2: SGDLS and YYNGEE. Study-wide results and limits: In contrast to clonotypes shared by all four donors, non-shared clonotypes had lower generation probabilities.

The V call is TRBV9, the J call TRBJ2-7; 10 nucleotides agree with TRBD1. The TCR comes from a man between 18 and 29 years old in good health. Sequencing input: naive CD4+ T cells sorted from blood. Documented subset: CD45RA+ positively selected. The CDR3 sequence is CASSVEGQGKNRPYEQYF. DNA of the CDR3: TGTGCCAGCAGCGTAGAGGGACAGGGGAAAAATCGACCCTACGAGCAGTACTTC. Looking up the rest from reference TRBV9 and TRBJ2-7 gives the full variable domain: DSGVTQTPKHLITATGQRVTLRCSPRSGDLSVYWYQQSLDQGLQFLIQYYNGEERAKGNILERFSAQQFPDLHSELNLSSLELGDSALYFCASSVEGQGKNRPYEQYFGPGTRLTVT.